This T cell receptor (beta chain) was identified during a study of OX40 agonist ivuxolimab in advanced cancers. Study-wide context: Ivuxolimab was an agonistic, fully human IgG2 monoclonal antibody directed against OX40 (CD134), a costimulatory receptor. The point of sequencing TCRbeta in the periphery was to test whether ivuxolimab changed TCR sequence diversity and drove clonal T-cell expansion. The dose-escalation cohort was around 84% male with a mean age of around 64 years, ranging from roughly 20 to 80. Of the roughly 50 dose-escalation patients, hepatocellular carcinoma was present in about 20, melanoma in roughly 15, renal cell carcinoma in 9 and head and neck cancer in 9. Patients were allowed to have had prior anti-PD-1, anti-PD-L1 or anti-CTLA-4 therapy, and 40% of the dose-escalation patients had previously received checkpoint inhibitors. The paper covers the monotherapy dose-escalation part of the phase I ivuxolimab trial, which included N = 52 patients. Partial responses were achieved by three dose-escalation patients, of whom one had hepatocellular carcinoma and two had cutaneous melanoma. Intravenous ivuxolimab was administered to patients every 2 weeks at six dose levels: 0.01, 0.1, 0.3, 1.5, 3 and 10 mg/kg.

Beyond this particular receptor, the publication reports: The antigen specificity of the peripheral T cells that underwent clonal expansion was not determined. Partial responders in the 0.1-3.0 mg/kg groups had among the lowest normalized peripheral clonal expansion, especially among CD8+ T cells. On average, CD8+ T cells showed more expanded clones than CD4+ T cells after ivuxolimab. At doses of 0.1 to 3.0 mg/kg, clonal expansion of both CD4+ and CD8+ blood T cells was observed from baseline to week 6. Low levels of normalized T-cell clonal expansion were also seen in some patients who did not respond.

On this clone: Its binding antigen is unknown. Base-call qualities are not available, and no considerably larger clone is one nucleotide away.

Inclusive of the bounding cysteine and phenylalanine, the CDR3 is 13 residues long. Only the CDR3 DNA stays, 39 bases, in frame from base 1. Based on the germline V gene, the CDR1 and CDR2 sequences are MNHEY and SVGAGI. V ends up 7 bases short and J 6 bases short, with an unmatched junction base count of 7. To sequence the TCRbeta CDR3 region, genomic DNA was isolated from the sorted cells. The immunoSEQ Assay was used to sequence the TCRbeta CDR3 regions. The clones in this table, taken by TCRdb from immuneACCESS, are in-frame only. Not every clone is retained; where verified, under half of the shortfall comes from an unresolved V gene, and the cause of the rest is unknown. The sample yields just under 65,000 clones; about four fifths were counted once. Over 0.95% of the sample is taken by the ten largest. The trial excluded patients who had a history of autoimmune disease or were on systemic immunosuppression. Peripheral blood for TCR sequencing was drawn from every dose cohort at baseline, at cycle 4 day 1 and at cycle 7 day 1. The samples were taken from a phase I, first-in-human, multicenter, open-label dose-escalation trial of ivuxolimab. Adults with locally advanced or metastatic melanoma, renal cell carcinoma, hepatocellular carcinoma or head and neck squamous cell carcinoma were enrolled in the trial. Before TCR sequencing, CD4+ T cells and CD8+ T cells from peripheral blood were sorted into separate populations.

The chain is made from TRBV6-5 and TRBJ1-2, with TRBD1 matching 8 junction bases. Specimen: CD4+ or CD8+ T cells sorted from blood, collected in a trial of the OX40 agonist ivuxolimab. This TCR came from an adult with an advanced solid tumor such as melanoma, head and neck, liver or kidney cancer. The CDR3 region has the sequence CASNKQGEHGYTF. The nucleotides read TGTGCCAGCAACAAACAGGGGGAACATGGCTACACCTTC.